These T cell receptor beta chains were read from a single sample in a study of blood T cell repertoires in COVID-19. Repertoires were generated with immunoSEQ multiplex PCR, while TCRdb's copy carries only in-frame clones and drops some. The table records over 250,000 clones, approximately 92% of them present only once. Sequenced: PBMCs or T cells enriched from blood (not recorded which). The origin of the receptors is a young woman who had recovered from COVID-19. Each CDR3 is given with its conserved first and last residue. The D gene is left open where the match is weak. Only some rows state a clone size, as once, few, many or a class for expanded clones.

abundance | j_gene | d_gene | v_gene | CDR3aa | CDR3nt
once | TRBJ1-1 | . | TRBV10-1 | CASSYGQGNTEAFF | TGCGCCAGCTCTTACGGGCAGGGGAACACTGAAGCTTTCTTT
. | TRBJ1-3 | TRBD1 | TRBV4-1 | CASSHTGTGGNTIYF | TGCGCCAGCAGCCACACCGGGACAGGAGGAAACACCATATATTTT
. | TRBJ1-6 | . | TRBV7-2 | CASSFQGSSPLHF | TGTGCCAGCAGCTTTCAGGGTAGTTCACCCCTCCACTTT
once | TRBJ1-6 | . | TRBV28 | CASNPSRGVALHF | TGTGCCAGCAATCCGTCGCGAGGCGTGGCCCTCCACTTT
. | TRBJ2-7 | . | TRBV19 | CASSITGSYEQYF | TGTGCCAGTAGTATAACCGGTTCCTACGAGCAGTACTTC
. | TRBJ1-5 | . | TRBV20-1 | CSASNLGEGNQPQHF | TGCAGTGCTAGTAATTTGGGCGAAGGAAATCAGCCCCAGCATTTT
once | TRBJ2-1 | TRBD2 | TRBV6-1 | CASSELTSGVYNEQFF | TGTGCCAGCAGTGAACTGACTAGCGGGGTTTACAATGAGCAGTTCTTC
. | TRBJ1-5 | . | TRBV28 | CASSLRGMNQPQHF | TGTGCCAGCAGTTTACGGGGTATGAATCAGCCCCAGCATTTT
. | TRBJ2-2 | . | TRBV5-1 | CASSLYRGSGELFF | TGCGCCAGCAGCTTGTATAGGGGGTCCGGGGAGCTGTTTTTT
. | TRBJ1-5 | . | TRBV2 | CASDSSGQPQHF | TGTGCCAGCGATTCCAGTGGTCAGCCCCAGCATTTT
. | TRBJ2-3 | . | TRBV20-1 | CSASRLGSGLTLHTQYF | TGCAGTGCTAGTCGTCTTGGTAGCGGCCTTACCCTTCATACGCAGTATTTT
. | TRBJ2-3 | TRBD1 | TRBV7-9 | CASSLTGLAAPDTQYF | TGTGCCAGCAGCTTGACAGGGTTGGCGGCGCCAGATACGCAGTATTTT
. | TRBJ2-3 | TRBD1 | TRBV29-1 | CSVPYGQGNQYF | TGCAGCGTTCCCTACGGACAGGGCAACCAGTATTTT
. | TRBJ2-1 | TRBD1 | TRBV15 | CATSRRDSRLNEQFF | TGTGCCACCAGCAGACGGGACAGCCGTTTAAATGAGCAGTTCTTC
once | TRBJ1-4 | TRBD1 | TRBV18 | CASSPSRDRGAATKLFF | TGTGCCAGCTCACCGTCCCGGGACAGGGGCGCGGCCACTAAACTGTTTTTT
. | TRBJ2-5 | TRBD2 | TRBV4-1 | CASSRLGLADGETQYF | TGCGCCAGCAGCCGCTTGGGACTAGCGGATGGTGAGACCCAGTACTTC
. | TRBJ1-2 | . | TRBV12-5 | CASGGGGASDYGYTF | TGTGCTAGTGGCGGAGGTGGAGCATCGGACTATGGCTACACCTTC
. | TRBJ1-1 | . | TRBV7-9 | CASSLAGGGTEAFF | TGTGCCAGCAGCTTAGCAGGGGGTGGCACTGAAGCTTTCTTT
few | TRBJ1-3 | . | TRBV9 | CASSVATGGRGNTIYF | TGTGCCAGCAGCGTAGCTACTGGGGGCCGGGGAAACACCATATATTTT
. | TRBJ1-6 | TRBD1 | TRBV7-9 | CASSSGTGVSPLHF | TGTGCCAGCAGCTCAGGGACAGGGGTTTCACCCCTCCACTTT
. | TRBJ2-3 | TRBD1 | TRBV19 | CARTRGPGQGADTQYF | TGTGCCAGGACCCGGGGTCCGGGACAGGGGGCAGATACGCAGTATTTT
. | TRBJ1-1 | . | TRBV5-1 | CASSLGPGMNTEAFF | TGCGCCAGCAGCTTGGGGCCGGGTATGAACACTGAAGCTTTCTTT
. | TRBJ2-1 | TRBD2 | TRBV5-4 | CASSPTLGGGALDEQFF | TGTGCCAGCAGCCCCACATTGGGCGGGGGGGCCCTAGATGAGCAGTTCTTC
. | TRBJ2-5 | . | TRBV21-1 | CASGPRTGALYLYQETQYF | TGTGCCAGCGGCCCCCGGACAGGGGCGTTATATTTGTACCAAGAGACCCAGTACTTC
once | TRBJ2-1 | TRBD1 | TRBV5-1 | CASSSGGDYNEQFF | TGCGCCAGCAGCTCAGGGGGCGACTACAATGAGCAGTTCTTC
. | TRBJ2-1 | TRBD2 | TRBV3-1/TRBV3-2 | CASSQTQGGAGGAYNEQFF | TGTGCCAGCAGCCAAACCCAAGGGGGTGCCGGGGGGGCCTACAATGAGCAGTTCTTC
. | TRBJ1-2 | TRBD1 | TRBV9 | CASSSQTGQHYGYTF | TGTGCCAGCAGCTCTCAGACGGGACAGCACTATGGCTACACCTTC
. | TRBJ2-7 | TRBD2 | TRBV11-2 | CASSPERGLAGSYEQYF | TGTGCCAGCAGCCCAGAGAGGGGACTAGCGGGCTCCTACGAGCAGTACTTC
once | TRBJ1-4 | TRBD1 | TRBV25-1 | CASNRDSYKPTNEKLFF | TGTGCCAGCAACCGGGACAGTTACAAACCGACTAATGAAAAACTGTTTTTT
. | TRBJ1-1 | TRBD1 | TRBV4-1 | CASSQERVFRDSEAFF | TGCGCCAGCAGCCAAGAAAGGGTATTCCGGGACAGTGAAGCTTTCTTT
. | TRBJ2-7 | TRBD2 | TRBV13 | CASSLGAGQAYEQYF | TGTGCCAGCAGCTTAGGAGCGGGGCAAGCCTACGAGCAGTACTTC
. | TRBJ1-4 | . | TRBV10-3 | CAISTGLGANEKLFF | TGTGCCATCAGCACAGGGCTAGGGGCTAATGAAAAACTGTTTTTT
. | TRBJ2-7 | . | TRBV19 | CASCCEGAPYEQYF | TGTGCCAGTTGCTGTGAGGGAGCCCCCTACGAGCAGTACTTC
. | TRBJ2-5 | TRBD2 | TRBV25-1 | CASSVSGGAEETQYF | TGTGCCAGCAGTGTTAGCGGGGGGGCTGAAGAGACCCAGTACTTC
once | TRBJ2-7 | TRBD2 | TRBV5-1 | CASSLSGGGYEQYF | TGCGCCAGCAGCTTAAGCGGGGGGGGCTACGAGCAGTACTTC
. | TRBJ1-2 | . | TRBV6-1 | CASSDRGSGVFFYGYTF | TGTGCCAGCAGTGATCGTGGTTCAGGGGTCTTCTTCTATGGCTACACCTTC
. | TRBJ2-2 | TRBD1 | TRBV7-9 | CASSPWDSTGELFF | TGTGCCAGCAGCCCATGGGACAGCACCGGGGAGCTGTTTTTT
few | TRBJ2-7 | . | TRBV4-1 | CASSHLTGSDEQYF | TGCGCCAGCAGCCACCTCACAGGGTCCGACGAGCAGTACTTC
. | TRBJ1-3 | TRBD1 | TRBV19 | CASSIYGTGGLSGNTIYF | TGTGCCAGTAGTATTTATGGGACAGGGGGCCTCTCTGGAAACACCATATATTTT
once | TRBJ1-2 | TRBD1 | TRBV5-1 | CASSQTTGAANYGYTF | TGCGCCAGCAGCCAGACCACAGGGGCGGCTAACTATGGCTACACCTTC
. | TRBJ2-3 | . | TRBV5-1 | CASSLSRSDTQYF | TGCGCCAGCAGCTTGAGTCGGTCAGATACGCAGTATTTT
. | TRBJ2-5 | TRBD1 | TRBV3-1/TRBV3-2 | CASSQRRDRAYQETQYF | TGTGCCAGCAGCCAACGAAGGGACAGGGCGTACCAAGAGACCCAGTACTTC
. | TRBJ1-2 | . | TRBV10-3 | CAISAGNYGYTF | TGTGCCATCAGTGCGGGAAACTATGGCTACACCTTC
. | TRBJ2-7 | TRBD1 | TRBV4-1 | CASSQLAGQGATEYF | TGCGCCAGCAGCCAGCTGGCGGGACAGGGGGCCACGGAGTACTTC
. | TRBJ2-2 | . | TRBV2 | CASSPTAPRNTGELFF | TGTGCCAGCAGTCCGACAGCCCCCCGTAACACCGGGGAGCTGTTTTTT
. | TRBJ1-1 | . | TRBV5-1 | CASSFQGTTNTEAFF | TGCGCCAGCAGCTTCCAGGGCACAACGAACACTGAAGCTTTCTTT